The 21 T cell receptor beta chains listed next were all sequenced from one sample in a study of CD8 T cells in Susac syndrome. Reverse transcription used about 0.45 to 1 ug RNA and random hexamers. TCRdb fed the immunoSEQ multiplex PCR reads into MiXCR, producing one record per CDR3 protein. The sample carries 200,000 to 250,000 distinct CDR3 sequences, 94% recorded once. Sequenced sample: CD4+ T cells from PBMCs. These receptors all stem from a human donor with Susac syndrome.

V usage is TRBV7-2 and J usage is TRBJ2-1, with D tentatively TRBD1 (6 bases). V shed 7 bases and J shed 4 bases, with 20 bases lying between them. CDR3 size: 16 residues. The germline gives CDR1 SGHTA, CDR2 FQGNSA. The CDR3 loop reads CASTLLWGLGYNEQFF. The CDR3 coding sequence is TGTGCCAGCACCCTCTTATGGGGGCTCGGGTACAATGAGCAGTTCTTC.

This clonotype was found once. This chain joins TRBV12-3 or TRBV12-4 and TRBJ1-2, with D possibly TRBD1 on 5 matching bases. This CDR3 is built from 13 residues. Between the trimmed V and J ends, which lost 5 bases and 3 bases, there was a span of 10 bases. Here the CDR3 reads CASSIGGDYGYTF. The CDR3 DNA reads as TGTGCCAGCAGTATCGGGGGGGACTATGGCTACACCTTC.

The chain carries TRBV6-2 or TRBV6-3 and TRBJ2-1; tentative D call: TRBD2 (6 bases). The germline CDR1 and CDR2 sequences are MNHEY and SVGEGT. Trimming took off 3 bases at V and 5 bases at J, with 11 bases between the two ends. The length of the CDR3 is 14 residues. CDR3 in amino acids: CASSYGRPNNEQFF. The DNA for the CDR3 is TGTGCCAGCAGTTATGGGAGGCCTAACAATGAGCAGTTCTTC.

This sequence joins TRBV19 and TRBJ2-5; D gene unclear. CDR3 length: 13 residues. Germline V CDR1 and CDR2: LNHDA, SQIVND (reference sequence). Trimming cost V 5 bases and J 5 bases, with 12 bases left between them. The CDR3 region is CASSSRIEETQYF. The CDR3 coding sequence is TGTGCCAGTAGTTCCAGGATAGAGGAGACCCAGTACTTC.

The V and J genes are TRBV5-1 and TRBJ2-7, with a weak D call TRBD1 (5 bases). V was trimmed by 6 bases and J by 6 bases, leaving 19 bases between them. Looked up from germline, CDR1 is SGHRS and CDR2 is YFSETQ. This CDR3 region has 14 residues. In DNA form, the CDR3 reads TGCGCCAGCAACCTAGACAGCCCAACGAGCGAGCAGTACTTC. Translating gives CASNLDSPTSEQYF.

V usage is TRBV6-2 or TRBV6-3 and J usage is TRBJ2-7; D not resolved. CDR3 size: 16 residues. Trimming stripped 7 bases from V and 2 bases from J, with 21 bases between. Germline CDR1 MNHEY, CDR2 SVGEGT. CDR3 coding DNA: TGTGCCAGCACTACATGGGTGGGCAGCGTTACCTACGAGCAGTACTTC. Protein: CASTTWVGSVTYEQYF.

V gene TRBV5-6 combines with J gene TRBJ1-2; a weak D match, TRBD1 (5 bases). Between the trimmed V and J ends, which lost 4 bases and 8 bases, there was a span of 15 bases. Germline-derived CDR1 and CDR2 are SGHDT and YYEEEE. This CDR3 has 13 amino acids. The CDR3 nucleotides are TGTGCCAGCAGCCCGGGTCTGACAGTCGGCTACACCTTC. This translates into CASSPGLTVGYTF.

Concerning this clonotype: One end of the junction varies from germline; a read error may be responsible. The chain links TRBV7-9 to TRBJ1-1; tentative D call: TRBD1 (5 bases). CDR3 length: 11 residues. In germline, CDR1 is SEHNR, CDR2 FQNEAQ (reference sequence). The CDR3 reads CASSPGTGAFF. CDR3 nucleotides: TGTGCCAGCAGCCCAGGGACTGGAGCTTTCTTT. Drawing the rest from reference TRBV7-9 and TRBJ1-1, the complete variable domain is DTGVSQNPRHKITKRGQNVTFRCDPISEHNRLYWYRQTLGQGPEFLTYFQNEAQLEKSRLLSDRFSAERPKGSFSTLEIQRTEQGDSAMYLCASSPGTGAFFGQGTRLTVV.

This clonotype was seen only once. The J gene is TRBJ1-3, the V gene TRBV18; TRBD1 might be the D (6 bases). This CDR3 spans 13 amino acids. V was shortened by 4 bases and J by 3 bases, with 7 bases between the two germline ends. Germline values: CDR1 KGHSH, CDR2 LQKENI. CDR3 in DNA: TGTGCCAGCTCACAGGGGGTTGGAAACACCATATATTTT. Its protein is CASSQGVGNTIYF.

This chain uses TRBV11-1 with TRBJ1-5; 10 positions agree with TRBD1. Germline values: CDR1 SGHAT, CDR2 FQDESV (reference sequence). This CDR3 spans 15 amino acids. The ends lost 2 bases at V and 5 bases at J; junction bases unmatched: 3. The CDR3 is CASSLSGQGDQPQHF. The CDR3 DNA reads TGTGCCAGCAGCTTAAGTGGACAGGGGGATCAGCCCCAGCATTTT. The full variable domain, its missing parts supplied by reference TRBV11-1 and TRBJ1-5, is EAEVAQSPRYKITEKSQAVAFWCDPISGHATLYWYRQILGQGPELLVQFQDESVVDDSQLPKDRFSAERLKGVDSTLKIQPAELGDSAMYLCASSLSGQGDQPQHFGDGTRLSIL.

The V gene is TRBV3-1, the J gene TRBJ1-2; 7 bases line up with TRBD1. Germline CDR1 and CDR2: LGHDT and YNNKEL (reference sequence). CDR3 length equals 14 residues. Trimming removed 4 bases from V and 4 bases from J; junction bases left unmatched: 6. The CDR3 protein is CASSRQGLTYGYTF. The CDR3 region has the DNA TGTGCCAGCAGCCGACAGGGTCTGACCTATGGCTACACCTTC.

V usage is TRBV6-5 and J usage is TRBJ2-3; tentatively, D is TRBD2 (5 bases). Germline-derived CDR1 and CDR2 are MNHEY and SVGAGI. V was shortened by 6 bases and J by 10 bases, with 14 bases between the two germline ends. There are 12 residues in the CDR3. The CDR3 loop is CASRPTSGAQYF. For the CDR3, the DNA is TGTGCCAGCAGACCCACTAGTGGTGCGCAGTATTTT.

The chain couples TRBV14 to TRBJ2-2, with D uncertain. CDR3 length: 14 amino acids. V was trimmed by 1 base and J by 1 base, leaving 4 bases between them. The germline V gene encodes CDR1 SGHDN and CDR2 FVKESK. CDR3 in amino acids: CASSQVMNTGELFF. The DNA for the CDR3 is TGTGCCAGCAGCCAAGTGATGAACACCGGGGAGCTGTTTTTT. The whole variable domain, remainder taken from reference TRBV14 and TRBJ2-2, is EAGVTQFPSHSVIEKGQTVTLRCDPISGHDNLYWYRRVMGKEIKFLLHFVKESKQDESGMPNNRFLAERTGGTYSTLKVQPAELEDSGVYFCASSQVMNTGELFFGEGSRLTVL.

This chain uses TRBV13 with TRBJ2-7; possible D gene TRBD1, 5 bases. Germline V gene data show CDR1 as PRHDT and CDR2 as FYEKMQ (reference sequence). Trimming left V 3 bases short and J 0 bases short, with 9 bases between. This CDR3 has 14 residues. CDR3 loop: CASSLRTHSYEQYF. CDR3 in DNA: TGTGCCAGCAGCTTGAGGACACACTCCTACGAGCAGTACTTC. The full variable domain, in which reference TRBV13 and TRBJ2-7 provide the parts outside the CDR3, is AAGVIQSPRHLIKEKRETATLKCYPIPRHDTVYWYQQGPGQDPQFLISFYEKMQSDKGSIPDRFSAQQFSDYHSELNMSSLELGDSALYFCASSLRTHSYEQYFGPGTRLTVT.

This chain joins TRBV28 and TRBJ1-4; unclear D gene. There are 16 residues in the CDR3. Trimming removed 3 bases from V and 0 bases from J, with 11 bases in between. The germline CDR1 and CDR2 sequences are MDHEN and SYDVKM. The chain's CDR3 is CASSLGSGATNEKLFF. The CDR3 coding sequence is TGTGCCAGCAGTTTGGGGTCTGGGGCAACTAATGAAAAACTGTTTTTT.

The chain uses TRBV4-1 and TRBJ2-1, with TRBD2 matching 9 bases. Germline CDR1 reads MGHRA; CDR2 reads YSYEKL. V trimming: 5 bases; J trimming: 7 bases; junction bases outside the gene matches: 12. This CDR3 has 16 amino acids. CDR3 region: CASSSSLAGAKNEQFF. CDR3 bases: TGCGCCAGCAGCTCTTCATTAGCGGGGGCGAAAAATGAGCAGTTCTTC.

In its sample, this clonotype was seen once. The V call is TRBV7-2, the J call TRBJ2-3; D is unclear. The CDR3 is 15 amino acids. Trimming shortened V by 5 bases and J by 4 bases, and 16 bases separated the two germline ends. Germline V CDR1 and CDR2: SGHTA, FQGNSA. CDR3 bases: TGTGCCAGCAGCGGATTGGTGGGCCCGGCAGATACGCAGTATTTT. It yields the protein CASSGLVGPADTQYF.

In nucleotides, the CDR3 is TGTGCCAGCAGTTCCGGGACTAGCGGCCCCGAGCAGTACTTC. Translation gives CASSSGTSGPEQYF. The chain is built from TRBV28 and TRBJ2-7; 11 bases match TRBD2. CDR3 length: 14 amino acids. V shed 4 bases, J shed 6 bases, and the junction held 5 bases outside the gene matches. Germline V gives CDR1 MDHEN, CDR2 SYDVKM.

CDR3 in DNA: TGTGCCAGTAGTATTGCTAGCGGAGTAGCCAAAAACATTCAGTACTTC. Translated: CASSIASGVAKNIQYF. The chain is built from TRBV19 and TRBJ2-4; TRBD2 agrees at 7 bases. The germline CDR1 and CDR2 sequences are LNHDA and SQIVND (reference sequence). J lost 0 bases, V lost 3 bases, and 5 bases had no gene match. CDR3 length: 16 residues.

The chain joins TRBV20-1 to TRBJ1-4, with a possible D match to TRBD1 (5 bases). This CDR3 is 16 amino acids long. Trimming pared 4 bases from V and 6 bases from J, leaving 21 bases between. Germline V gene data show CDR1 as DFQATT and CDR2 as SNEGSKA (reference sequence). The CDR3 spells CSANRAGLWGDEKLFF. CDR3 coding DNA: TGCAGTGCTAATCGGGCAGGGCTTTGGGGGGATGAAAAACTGTTTTTT.

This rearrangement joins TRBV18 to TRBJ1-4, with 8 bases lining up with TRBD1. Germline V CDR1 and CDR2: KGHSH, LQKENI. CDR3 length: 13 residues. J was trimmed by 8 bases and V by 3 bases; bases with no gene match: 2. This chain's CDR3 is CASSPTGVEKLFF. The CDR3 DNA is TGTGCCAGCTCACCGACAGGGGTCGAAAAACTGTTTTTT.